The present T cell receptor beta chain was sequenced within a study of cytomegalovirus exposure and HLA in healthy donors. This CDR3 comprises 12 residues. V was pared by 7 bases and J by 6 bases, with 11 bases between. The V gene's germline CDR1 is MNHEY and CDR2 SMNVEV (reference sequence). Overall study findings and caveats: Accurate prediction of HLA-A and HLA-B alleles (for most subjects) was reportedly achieved from TCR beta sequences.

As for this clone: Its antigen is undetermined.

Primers included in the PCR were 60 Vbeta and 13 Jbeta primers. The data were produced by immunoSEQ multiplex PCR, yet TCRdb's version contains in-frame clones alone and is incomplete. In the table there are 150,000 or so clones, 60% to 80% of which are singletons. The chain recombines TRBV27 with TRBJ2-3; tentative D call: TRBD2 (7 bases). The sample taken for sequencing was PBMCs. This receptor was obtained from a man in his forties in good health and CMV-seropositive. The CDR3 sequence is CASKGGGDTQYF. In DNA form, the CDR3 reads TGTGCCAGCAAGGGAGGGGGGGATACGCAGTATTTT.